This T cell receptor beta chain was captured by sequencing in a study of HIV-infected patients and healthy controls. The germline CDR1 and CDR2 sequences are LNHNV and YYDKDF (reference sequence). The CDR3 consists of 15 residues. With 4 bases clipped from V and 8 bases from J, the junction kept 12 bases outside the gene matches. TCRdb used MiXCR to reprocess the 5' RACE reads, holding one entry per CDR3 protein. In the table there are 65,000 to 70,000 distinct CDR3 sequences, around 17% of which are singletons. The rearrangement links TRBV15 to TRBJ1-1; 8 bases map to TRBD1. The sample was CD4+ T cells from blood. This TCR was recovered from a human donor in good health. CDR3 protein: CATSTPQGASTEAFF. DNA for the CDR3: TGTGCCACCAGCACGCCTCAGGGGGCGAGTACCGAAGCTTTCTTT.